These T cell receptor beta chains were read from a single sample in a study of monozygotic twins with inflammatory bowel disease. TCRdb re-called the 5' RACE reads and shows each CDR3 protein once, DNA omitted. In total, the table holds about 380,000 distinct CDR3 sequences. Sequencing input: blood. The source is a human donor with ulcerative colitis or Crohn's disease, or a healthy co-twin of an affected twin (not recorded which). CDR3s include the opening cysteine and the closing phenylalanine or tryptophan.

V gene: TRBV9; J gene: TRBJ2-7; CDR3 protein: CASSVDGTGVGREQYF
V gene: TRBV19; J gene: TRBJ1-5; CDR3 protein: CASSITTGSGQPQHF
V gene: TRBV6-1; J gene: TRBJ2-7; CDR3 protein: CASIPLTGGSYEQYF
V gene: TRBV10-1; J gene: TRBJ1-2; CDR3 protein: CASTLMGTGWRGYTF
V gene: TRBV6-1; J gene: TRBJ2-1; CDR3 protein: CASSEIWGFGTASYNEQFF
V gene: TRBV28; J gene: TRBJ1-5; CDR3 protein: CASRPTGSLQPQHF
V gene: TRBV6-2/TRBV6-3; J gene: TRBJ2-4; CDR3 protein: CASRKEGIAKNIQYF
V gene: TRBV20-1; J gene: TRBJ2-2; CDR3 protein: CSARVPSGGSAGELFF
V gene: TRBV18; J gene: TRBJ1-5; CDR3 protein: CASSTDRSNQPQHF
V gene: TRBV9; J gene: TRBJ2-1; CDR3 protein: CASSVAGGLTSSYNEQFF
V gene: TRBV18; J gene: TRBJ2-5; CDR3 protein: CASSPGQGEQETQYF
V gene: TRBV5-4; J gene: TRBJ2-2; CDR3 protein: CASSLFPRSTGELFF
V gene: TRBV27; J gene: TRBJ1-1; CDR3 protein: CASRDRERNTEAFF
V gene: TRBV6-5; J gene: TRBJ2-3; CDR3 protein: CASSYTSGTDTQYF
V gene: TRBV7-9; J gene: TRBJ2-1; CDR3 protein: CASSLDSSLEQLF
V gene: TRBV29-1; J gene: TRBJ1-1; CDR3 protein: CSANRGGRTEAFF
V gene: TRBV24-1; J gene: TRBJ2-2; CDR3 protein: CATSQTGTDGELFF
V gene: TRBV4-3; J gene: TRBJ2-7; CDR3 protein: CASSQGGGTGLYEQYF
V gene: TRBV7-2; J gene: TRBJ2-4; CDR3 protein: CASSFEGANIQYF
V gene: TRBV9; J gene: TRBJ2-7; CDR3 protein: CASSVMDRTYEQYF
V gene: TRBV4-1; J gene: TRBJ2-3; CDR3 protein: CASSQDAPTGNFADTQYF
V gene: TRBV20-1; J gene: TRBJ2-2; CDR3 protein: CSAPADIGELFF
V gene: TRBV27; J gene: TRBJ2-7; CDR3 protein: CASSFTGTPGEQYF
V gene: TRBV4-1; J gene: TRBJ1-2; CDR3 protein: CASSQEPGDRSYTF
V gene: TRBV15; J gene: TRBJ2-5; CDR3 protein: CATSRDYRSQETQYF
V gene: TRBV14; J gene: TRBJ2-2; CDR3 protein: CASSPFIGAGELFF
V gene: TRBV5-6; J gene: TRBJ1-2; CDR3 protein: CASSSLDRANYGYTF
V gene: TRBV4-1; J gene: TRBJ2-2; CDR3 protein: CASSPTSGANTGELFF
V gene: TRBV20-1; J gene: TRBJ1-4; CDR3 protein: CSASRGEKLFF
V gene: TRBV30; J gene: TRBJ1-4; CDR3 protein: CAWSVGNPGNEKLFF
V gene: TRBV20-1; J gene: TRBJ1-6; CDR3 protein: CSARYRDNSPLHF
V gene: TRBV20-1; J gene: TRBJ2-7; CDR3 protein: CSGGQGFDEQYF
V gene: TRBV20-1; J gene: TRBJ1-1; CDR3 protein: CSASETQGNTEAFF
V gene: TRBV7-9; J gene: TRBJ2-7; CDR3 protein: CASSLGHPWEQYF
V gene: TRBV4-1; J gene: TRBJ2-7; CDR3 protein: CASSQVGTEAYEQYF
V gene: TRBV28; J gene: TRBJ1-3; CDR3 protein: CASSFWGTGNTIYF
V gene: TRBV5-1; J gene: TRBJ2-7; CDR3 protein: CASSLATREDEQYF
V gene: TRBV20-1; J gene: TRBJ1-4; CDR3 protein: CSARRGESNEEYEKLFF